This T cell receptor (beta chain) was recovered during a study of human T cells and chemical hapten exposure. From germline, CDR1 is MNHEY and CDR2 SVGEGT. The V end was cut by 1 base, the J end by 1 base, with 7 bases between. This CDR3 is 14 amino acids long. TCRdb re-called the RACE reads with MiXCR, one entry per CDR3 protein. Among nearly 350,000 distinct CDR3 sequences listed, about 7% were seen once. This sample's time point: patch test 1, 2 weeks after DPC sensitization. Sample treatment: therapeutic diphenylcyclopropenone sensitization with weekly scalp DPC. This clonotype was seen only a few times.

The V gene is TRBV6-2 or TRBV6-3, the J gene TRBJ1-1; a possible D gene is TRBD1 (5 bases). This sample comprised whole blood, obtained in connection with sensitization to the hapten diphenylcyclopropenone (DPC). The receptor was derived from a woman aged 18-29 years with alopecia areata. Some clones in this sample may be carry-over from other donors' samples. The CDR3 DNA sequence: TGTGCCAGCAGTTACTACACAGGGAACACTGAAGCTTTCTTT. Residues: CASSYYTGNTEAFF.